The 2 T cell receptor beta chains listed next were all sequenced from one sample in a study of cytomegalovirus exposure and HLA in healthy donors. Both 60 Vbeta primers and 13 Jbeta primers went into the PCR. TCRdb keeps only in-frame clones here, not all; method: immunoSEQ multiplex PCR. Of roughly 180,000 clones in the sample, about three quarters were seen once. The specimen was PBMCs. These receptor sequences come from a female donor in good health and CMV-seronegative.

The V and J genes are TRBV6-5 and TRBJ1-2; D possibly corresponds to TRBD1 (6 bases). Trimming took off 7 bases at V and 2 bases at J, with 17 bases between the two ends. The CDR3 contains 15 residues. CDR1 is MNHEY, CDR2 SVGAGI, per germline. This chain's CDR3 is CASTRGGGLNYGYTF. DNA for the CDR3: TGTGCCAGCACCCGAGGGGGTGGCCTCAACTATGGCTACACCTTC.

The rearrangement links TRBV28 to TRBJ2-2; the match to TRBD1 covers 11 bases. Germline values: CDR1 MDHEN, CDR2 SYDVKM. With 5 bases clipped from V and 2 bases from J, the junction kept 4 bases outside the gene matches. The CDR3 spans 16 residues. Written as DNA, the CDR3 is TGTGCCAGCAGTACGGGGACAGGGGGAAACACCGGGGAGCTGTTTTTT. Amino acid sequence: CASSTGTGGNTGELFF. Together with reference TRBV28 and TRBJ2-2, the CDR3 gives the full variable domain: DVKVTQSSRYLVKRTGEKVFLECVQDMDHENMFWYRQDPGLGLRLIYFSYDVKMKEKGDIPEGYSVSREKKERFSLILESASTNQTSMYLCASSTGTGGNTGELFFGEGSRLTVL.